This T cell receptor beta chain is from a study of cytomegalovirus exposure and HLA in healthy donors (dated by TCRdb to about 2017). The study in broad terms: In an earlier analysis of around 540 of the donors, around 300 Gb of sequence data and some 100 million unique TCR beta sequences from 150 million to 200 million T cells were reported. About 280 gigabases of sequencing data and 75 million to 85 million unique TCR sequences made up an early release that covered over 550 HLA-typed donors. The genetic ancestry cluster associated with self-reported Caucasian donors included 81% of the approximately 400 genotyped donors. The study aimed to test whether signatures of past pathogen exposure could be identified by cataloging public T cell receptors. The T cell repertoires of 700 or so subjects were profiled by immunosequencing and related to cytomegalovirus serostatus. A separate validation cohort of over 95 different subjects was used in addition to the 666-subject first cohort. To predict cytomegalovirus infection status, the study brought together high-throughput TCR immunosequencing, statistical association of individual TCRs with disease status, and machine learning. To study patterns of TCR occurrence, a later analysis re-analyzed previously published TCR beta repertoires from 650 to 750 donors and added high-resolution HLA genotyping. Rather than drawing on any new phenotypic data, the later analysis identified candidate immune exposures from TCR beta sequences and the way those sequences occurred across donors. An earlier analysis of fewer than 700 of the donors applied high-throughput TCR beta sequencing to assess whether each TCR beta V gene segment acted as functional or pseudogenic. Donor age, sex, ethnicity and CMV serostatus were compiled alongside the repertoire data. Genome-wide SNP genotypes for about three fifths of the roughly 700 donors were used in a later genetic analysis, which treated that subset as a discovery cohort. Every discovery cohort repertoire had been produced on one sequencing platform. HLA typing included class I and class II loci at four-digit resolution. The number of donors typed differed by locus, with roughly 629-640 for A, B, C, DRB1 and DQB1, more than 500 for DQA1, 600 to 610 for DPA1, and around 430 for DPB1. Roughly five DR-DQ haplotypes were handled as single units for association and clustering, since linkage in the cohort was strong. On average, roughly 240,000 unique TCR beta nucleotide sequences were sequenced per donor among about 400 genotyped donors of the cohort, with around 19% of those sequences being non-productive.

In total, roughly 670 healthy bone marrow donors made up the cohort. All cohort members were sampled while nominally healthy, although unrecorded immune exposures were likely present. The donor was CMV seropositive and belonged to the group of 250 to 300 seropositive cohort members. A peripheral blood sample was collected from each donor, and TCR beta sequencing was performed on peripheral blood mononuclear cells. The Qiagen DNeasy Blood Extraction Kit was used to extract genomic DNA from the blood cell samples. The library relied on the immunoSEQ multiplex PCR assay. For the multiplex PCR, a mixture combining 60 forward primers for TCR Vbeta segments and 13 reverse primers for TCR Jbeta segments was used. Amplification of the CDR3 region of rearranged TCR beta genes was performed with a multiplex PCR assay on genomic DNA. The amplified TCR beta libraries were sequenced on the Illumina HiSeq System as 87-base-pair reads. The published analysis was carried out like this. In a later analysis, approximately 74 million unique TCR beta chains were counted across the approximately 640 repertoires, and some 10 million of these chains were shared by at least two donors. To remove PCR and sequencing errors, raw reads were error-corrected and collapsed into unique sequences using a nearest-neighbor algorithm that merged closely related sequences. CDR3 sequences were aligned to IMGT reference sequences to assign V, D and J gene segments. For a sequence to be retained, a match of at least six nucleotides was required to both a V gene segment and a J gene segment. A rearrangement counted as productive if the CDR3 had no stop codons and remained in frame with V and J, and every other rearrangement counted as non-productive. Following IMGT convention, CDR3 was defined as the stretch from the second conserved V-encoded cysteine to the conserved J-encoded phenylalanine. The earlier analysis of more than 450 of the donors excluded sequences that lacked an unambiguous match to a single V gene segment. In an earlier analysis of approximately 560 of the donors, a V segment was called functional when productive rearrangements were above 56.7%, and segregating when the standard deviation between donors exceeded 5%. A statistical classification framework was built for diagnosing cytomegalovirus status from the catalog of TCR beta chain sequences. In a later analysis, TCR nucleotide sequences were compared against IMGT/GENE-DB human TR gene sequences so that V and J genes could be assigned. The TCRdist pipeline was used in a later analysis to assign CDR3 sequences and most-parsimonious VDJ recombination scenarios. In a later analysis, each TCR beta chain was defined by its CDR3 amino acid sequence together with its V-gene family, and reads lacking a unique V-gene family were excluded. To address suspected cross-contamination and a sequencing artifact, a later analysis removed approximately 590 highly shared, low-generation-probability nucleotide sequences. For each public chain, a later analysis derived a clonal expansion index from normalized ranks of inferred template counts within each repertoire. In a later analysis, generation probabilities were computed with a VDJ recombination model fitted to out-of-frame rearrangements, and the resulting probabilities were checked against IGoR. A later analysis scored TCR-TCR, TCR-HLA and TCR-CMV co-occurrence with hypergeometric tests, applying a repertoire-size bias correction to TCR pairs. False discovery rates were estimated in a later analysis by permuting HLA or CMV assignments 20 times. In a later analysis, co-occurring TCRs were grouped using DBSCAN, and TCRdist sequence similarity was added for clustering within HLA-allele-positive subsets. For co-occurrence clustering, repertoires with fewer than 30,000 or more than 120,000 public chains were excluded, along with 4 to 6 repertoires with anomalous nucleotide sharing. In its TCRdb copy, this immuneACCESS table keeps in-frame sequences only and misses some clones. Where compared with another copy, unresolved V genes explain less than half of these, and the others have no known cause. The V and J calls and clone size are taken from that table; D and trimming were inferred from the DNA. The sample has around 110,000 clones on record, approximately 70% of them singletons. The ten biggest clones cover roughly 9% of the sample.

In the case of this clone: No cognate antigen has been identified for it. Within one base of it there is no much larger clone, and no base qualities were kept.

For CDR1 and CDR2, the germline V gene (reference sequence) lists LNHDA and SQIVND. The V and J ends are trimmed by 3 bases and 2 bases, leaving 8 bases between them. Including cysteine and phenylalanine, the CDR3 has 13 amino acids. The entry retains the CDR3 DNA only, 39 bases that are in frame from base 1. Beyond this particular receptor, the publication reports: In both the original and validation cohorts, the classifier was reported to diagnose cytomegalovirus status with high specificity and sensitivity. In an earlier analysis of roughly 500 of the donors, most TCR beta V segments appeared in productive rearrangements about 87% or about 30% of the time, broadly matching IMGT annotations. Because some donors lacked HLA typing at each locus, the association tests relied only on the typed subset. Roughly uniform sequencing depth across donors was assumed in presence/absence analyses, although this assumption may not hold. The only immune exposure information available for the cohort was CMV serostatus. In a later analysis, several top co-occurrence clusters were reported to appear linked to parvovirus B19, influenza, CMV and Epstein-Barr virus. Correlated functional status among segregating V segments might reflect linkage disequilibrium, but an unknown experimental factor could not be ruled out. The authors suggested that the approach could potentially be generalized to other disease states and immunological phenotypes. At a false discovery rate of 0.05, a later analysis linked around 17,000 TCR beta sequences to specific HLA alleles. In a later analysis, HLA-associated TCR beta chains were found to be more clonally expanded and to have lower generation probabilities than equally common non-associated chains. Most TCR sequences were seen in very few donors, while some public TCRs were found in many individuals. The cohort was sequenced for TCR beta chains only, and without alpha or paired-chain data the features that could be detected were limited. Compared with the 666-donor mean, donors in an Asian-associated ancestry cluster had fewer N-insertions in productive TCRs, according to a later genetic analysis. In the study, about 150 TCR beta chains were listed as associated with cytomegalovirus. Strong co-occurrence of HLA alleles, especially DR and DQ, made assigning TCR associations to individual alleles difficult. An association between a missense DCLRE1C variant and V-gene and J-gene trimming of TCR beta chains was found in a later genetic analysis and replicated in an independent cohort. In vitro tests confirmed that a few of the cytomegalovirus-associated TCR beta chains recognize cytomegalovirus antigens. A later analysis found that most CMV-associated TCR beta chains appeared HLA-restricted, with HLA associations seemingly driven largely by CMV exposure. Some 16 rarely observed V segments, including chromosome 9 orphons, were excluded from the earlier analysis of several hundred of the donors because counts were too low. The 87-base-pair reads could not distinguish some IMGT-functional V segments, including TRBV6-2 and TRBV6-3, so those segments were excluded. A cluster of highly shared sequence variants was judged likely to represent a technical artifact of the sequencing pipeline. A further reported finding was that TCR beta sequences accurately predicted the HLA-A and HLA-B alleles for most subjects in the first cohort. According to a later analysis, TCR association rates differed among HLA loci, with DRB1 alleles showing the most associated TCRs and HLA-C alleles showing the fewest.

The sample consisted of PBMCs. The chain employs TRBV19 and TRBJ2-7, with TRBD2 as a weak D call on 5 bases. The sequence came from a woman in her thirties or forties in good health and CMV-seropositive. The CDR3 reads as follows: CASSMTGTYEQYF. Here is the DNA: TGTGCCAGTAGTATGACCGGGACCTACGAGCAGTACTTC.